These 23 T cell receptor beta chains originate from one sample sequenced in a study of cytomegalovirus exposure and HLA in healthy donors. PCR primers comprised 60 Vbeta and 13 Jbeta primers. Sequencing used immunoSEQ multiplex PCR; TCRdb keeps in-frame clones, though not all of them. The sample shows 100,000 to 150,000 clones, about 80% of them seen only once. The sample comprised PBMCs. Receptors were obtained from a woman aged 45 to 65 in good health and CMV-seronegative.

The gene calls are TRBV5-8 and TRBJ2-3, with 11 bases fitting TRBD1. The V segment lost 2 bases and the J segment 3 bases; nucleotides outside the gene matches: 11. CDR3 length equals 18 residues. Germline lookup yields CDR1 SGHTS and CDR2 YDEGEE. The CDR3 nucleotides are TGTGCCAGCAGCTTTACCTTAACAGGGACAGGGGGAACAGATACGCAGTATTTT. Encoded protein: CASSFTLTGTGGTDTQYF.

The chain recombines TRBV27 with TRBJ2-7, with TRBD1 identical over 9 bases. CDR1 MNHEY and CDR2 SMNVEV come from the germline V gene (reference sequence). The V gene end was trimmed by 2 bases and the J gene end by 6 bases; junction bases not matched to a gene: 5. The length of the CDR3 is 14 residues. CDR3 region: CASSLGQGQVEQYF. CDR3 nucleotides: TGTGCCAGCAGTTTAGGACAGGGGCAGGTCGAGCAGTACTTC.

This clone appeared a single time. The chain couples TRBV25-1 to TRBJ2-1; 9 nucleotides match TRBD1. Germline V gene sequence: CDR1 MGHDK, CDR2 SYGVNS. The junction had 10 bases not matched to a gene; V was cut back by 4 bases and J by 6 bases. The CDR3 is made up of 16 amino acids. The CDR3 region is CASSGPGTGLANEQFF. The CDR3 DNA reads TGTGCCAGCAGTGGACCCGGGACAGGGTTGGCCAATGAGCAGTTCTTC.

This rearrangement joins TRBV5-1 to TRBJ1-2; no reliable D call. Trimming cost V 1 base and J 6 bases, with 10 bases left between them. This CDR3 has 13 residues. Germline V lookup: CDR1 SGHRS, CDR2 YFSETQ. The CDR3: CASSLQAGDGYTF. CDR3 DNA sequence: TGCGCCAGCAGCTTGCAAGCCGGGGATGGCTACACCTTC.

The sample holds one count of this clone. This chain links TRBV7-3 with TRBJ2-3; weak D call: TRBD2 (6 bases). CDR1 and CDR2 from the germline V gene are SGHTA and FQGTGA. The CDR3 extends over 15 amino acids. The germline V and J ends were trimmed by 4 bases and 0 bases, with 11 bases remaining between them. The CDR3 coding sequence is TGTGCCAGCAGCTCCGGGGGAGCTAGCACAGATACGCAGTATTTT. This gives the protein CASSSGGASTDTQYF.

The rearrangement uses TRBV30 and TRBJ2-5; D perhaps matches TRBD2 (5 bases). The V gene's germline CDR1 is GTSNPN and CDR2 SVGIG (reference sequence). Between the trimmed V and J ends, which lost 2 bases and 11 bases, there was a span of 15 bases. The CDR3 spans 12 residues. In DNA form, the CDR3 reads TGTGCCTGGAGTTTCAGACCTGGGGAGCAGTACTTC. Translation gives CAWSFRPGEQYF. The complete variable domain, with remaining parts taken from reference TRBV30 and TRBJ2-5, reads SQTIHQWPATLVQPVGSPLSLECTVEGTSNPNLYWYRQAAGRGLQLLFYSVGIGQISSEVPQNLSASRPQDRQFILSSKKLLLSDSGFYLCAWSFRPGEQYFGPGTRLLVL.

The chain links TRBV30 to TRBJ1-5; 7 positions match TRBD1. From germline, CDR1 is GTSNPN and CDR2 SVGIG (reference sequence). The CDR3 has 14 amino acids. V shed 1 base and J 9 bases; nucleotides not matched to a gene: 9. The CDR3 nucleotides read TGTGCCTGGAGTGGTGGGCAGGGGGAAAGGCCCCAGCATTTT. This sequence encodes CAWSGGQGERPQHF.

The V and J genes are TRBV30 and TRBJ2-3, with 9 bases fitting TRBD2. The CDR3 is 14 amino acids. Germline trimming cut 5 bases from V and 3 bases from J; bases unmatched to any gene: 6. Germline CDR1 GTSNPN, CDR2 SVGIG (reference sequence). The chain's CDR3 is CAWGVAGDTDTQYF. The CDR3 DNA sequence: TGTGCCTGGGGGGTAGCGGGAGATACAGATACGCAGTATTTT.

The J gene is TRBJ2-1, the V gene TRBV28; 10 nucleotides match TRBD2. The CDR3 has 15 residues. Germline lookup yields CDR1 MDHEN and CDR2 SYDVKM. The J segment lost 6 bases and the V segment lost 7 bases, leaving 9 bases of the junction unmatched. The CDR3 protein is CASIVQREGPNEQFF. In nucleotides, the CDR3 is TGTGCCAGCATTGTACAGCGGGAGGGACCCAATGAGCAGTTCTTC.

This clone was detected only a few times. This chain uses TRBV15 with TRBJ2-1, with TRBD1 matching over 8 bases. CDR3 length: 13 residues. The J segment lost 8 bases and the V segment lost 5 bases, leaving 5 bases of the junction unmatched. The germline CDR1 and CDR2 sequences are LNHNV and YYDKDF (reference sequence). The CDR3, as DNA: TGTGCCACCAGCCTAAAACAGGGGGATGAGCAGTTCTTC. Its protein is CATSLKQGDEQFF.

The chain couples TRBV19 to TRBJ2-1; 9 bases fit TRBD1. In germline, CDR1 is LNHDA, CDR2 SQIVND (reference sequence). The CDR3 runs 20 residues. V shed 3 bases and J 3 bases; nucleotides not matched to a gene: 18. CDR3: CASSIPQGARSRPLYNEQFF. The CDR3 region has the DNA TGTGCCAGTAGTATCCCACAGGGGGCCCGATCCCGACCTCTCTACAATGAGCAGTTCTTC.

The rearrangement uses TRBV7-8 and TRBJ2-1; TRBD1 matches 8 bases. This CDR3 is built from 17 residues. The germline V gene encodes CDR1 SGHVS and CDR2 FQNEAQ. The V segment lost 5 bases and the J segment 0 bases; nucleotides outside the gene matches: 9. CDR3 protein: CASSAGPTGGSYNEQFF. The CDR3 DNA is TGTGCCAGCAGCGCCGGGCCAACAGGGGGCTCCTACAATGAGCAGTTCTTC. Looking up the rest from reference TRBV7-8 and TRBJ2-1 gives the full variable domain: GAGVSQSPRYKVAKRGQDVALRCDPISGHVSLFWYQQALGQGPEFLTYFQNEAQLDKSGLPSDRFFAERPEGSVSTLKIQRTQQEDSAVYLCASSAGPTGGSYNEQFFGPGTRLTVL.

The V gene is TRBV7-8, the J gene TRBJ2-3; 7 nucleotides agree with TRBD2. The CDR3 extends over 15 amino acids. V was clipped by 5 bases and J by 6 bases; unmatched bases: 11. Germline V gene lookup returns CDR1 SGHVS and CDR2 FQNEAQ. In DNA, the CDR3 is TGTGCCAGCAGCCGCGACGGACTAGTTGCGGATACGCAGTATTTT. Translating it yields CASSRDGLVADTQYF.

Written as DNA, the CDR3 is TGTGCCAGCCGCAGGGGCAATGAGCAGTTCTTC. The encoded protein is CASRRGNEQFF. V usage is TRBV13 and J usage is TRBJ2-1, with a weak D call TRBD1 (6 bases). Trimming took off 8 bases at V and 6 bases at J, with 8 bases between the two ends. The CDR3 sequence is 11 residues long. Germline CDR1 PRHDT, CDR2 FYEKMQ (reference sequence). The whole variable domain, filled in from reference TRBV13 and TRBJ2-1, reads AAGVIQSPRHLIKEKRETATLKCYPIPRHDTVYWYQQGPGQDPQFLISFYEKMQSDKGSIPDRFSAQQFSDYHSELNMSSLELGDSALYFCASRRGNEQFFGPGTRLTVL.

This clone was seen only once. J is TRBJ1-2 and V is TRBV28; possible D gene TRBD1, 5 bases. CDR3 length: 14 amino acids. Germline-derived CDR1 and CDR2 are MDHEN and SYDVKM. Deletions cut 7 bases from V and 0 bases from J, with 12 bases between. The CDR3: CASKNSQANYGYTF. The DNA of the CDR3 is TGTGCCAGCAAAAATTCACAGGCTAACTATGGCTACACCTTC.

The CDR3 DNA reads as TGTGCCAGCCTGATAGGACTTTCTAAAGAGACCCAGTACTTC. Translation: CASLIGLSKETQYF. The chain couples TRBV7-2 to TRBJ2-5; D perhaps matches TRBD2 (5 bases). V was cut by 8 bases and J by 3 bases, with 16 bases left in between. The CDR3 has 14 residues. CDR1 is SGHTA and CDR2 is FQGNSA in the germline V gene.

The gene calls are TRBV7-9 and TRBJ1-1; D is unresolved. Germline CDR1 and CDR2: SEHNR and FQNEAQ (reference sequence). There are 15 residues in the CDR3. Trimming took 1 base from V and 3 from J, leaving 12 bases between them. The CDR3 loop reads CASSLERGGYTEAFF. The CDR3 DNA is TGTGCCAGCAGCTTAGAGCGGGGTGGCTACACTGAAGCTTTCTTT.

The chain links TRBV2 to TRBJ1-4; 10 bases align to TRBD1. V trimming: 5 bases; J trimming: 3 bases; junction bases outside the gene matches: 3. Germline V gene lookup returns CDR1 SNHLY and CDR2 FYNNEI. This CDR3 spans 15 amino acids. DNA of the CDR3: TGTGCCAGCAGTCGAGACAGGGGGCCTAATGAAAAACTGTTTTTT. Protein product: CASSRDRGPNEKLFF.

The chain is built from TRBV19 and TRBJ1-2, with a weak D call TRBD1 (5 bases). This CDR3 region has 13 residues. The germline V gene has CDR1 LNHDA and CDR2 SQIVND (reference sequence). Between the trimmed V and J ends, which lost 5 bases and 8 bases, there was a span of 15 bases. This CDR3 reads CASSAGGVDGYTF. The CDR3 DNA reads as TGTGCCAGTAGTGCAGGAGGGGTGGACGGCTACACCTTC.

The V gene is TRBV11-2, the J gene TRBJ1-1; D is perhaps TRBD1 (6 bases). The germline CDR1 and CDR2 sequences are SGHAT and FQNNGV. V shed 5 bases and J shed 5 bases, with 12 bases lying between them. This CDR3 contains 13 residues. The CDR3 region is CASSELRGTEAFF. CDR3 sequence (DNA): TGTGCCAGCAGCGAACTCAGGGGAACTGAAGCTTTCTTT.

The rearrangement uses TRBV28 and TRBJ2-7; D might be TRBD2 (5 bases). Germline CDR1 MDHEN, CDR2 SYDVKM. Trimming took 5 bases from V and 0 from J, leaving 11 bases between them. The CDR3 is made up of 14 amino acids. The CDR3 region is CASSPVASSYEQYF. The CDR3 DNA is TGTGCCAGCAGTCCCGTAGCGAGCTCCTACGAGCAGTACTTC.

CDR3 nucleotide sequence: TGTGCCAGCAGTTTTCACGGGAACACCGGGGAGCTGTTTTTT. It codes for CASSFHGNTGELFF. The chain is built from TRBV28 and TRBJ2-2; D not resolved. The CDR3 is 14 residues long. The germline V gene has CDR1 MDHEN and CDR2 SYDVKM. V lost 3 bases, J lost 1 base, and 6 bases lay in between.

This sequence joins TRBV7-9 and TRBJ1-3, with D maybe TRBD1 (6 bases). Per germline, CDR1 SEHNR and CDR2 FQNEAQ (reference sequence). The CDR3 loop spans 14 amino acids. V dropped 3 bases and J dropped 2 bases, with 8 bases sitting between them. CDR3 nucleotides: TGTGCCAGCAGCTTCGGGGGGCCTGGAAACACCATATATTTT. Translated: CASSFGGPGNTIYF. Filled out from reference TRBV7-9 and TRBJ1-3, the complete variable domain reads DTGVSQNPRHKITKRGQNVTFRCDPISEHNRLYWYRQTLGQGPEFLTYFQNEAQLEKSRLLSDRFSAERPKGSFSTLEIQRTEQGDSAMYLCASSFGGPGNTIYFGEGSWLTVV.